This is a list of T cell receptor beta chains from one sample in a study of spatial heterogeneity in lung cancer. TCRdb called the 5' RACE reads again in MiXCR, with one record for every CDR3 protein. Here the sample spans tens of thousands of distinct CDR3 sequences, approximately 12% being singletons. The sequences come from PBMCs, collected at surgery. These receptors were collected from a male donor with early-stage non-small cell lung cancer. Each CDR3 is given with its conserved first and last residue. The D gene is left open where the match is weak. Not every row has a clone size; where given, it reads once, few, many or a size class.

clone_size j_call d_call v_call cdr3_length cdr3_nt cdr3_aa
many TRBJ1-2 NA TRBV20-1 11 TGCAGCTCGAGCCGGAACTATGGCTACACCTTC CSSSRNYGYTF
NA TRBJ2-3 TRBD2 TRBV7-9 16 TGTGCCAGCAGCTTGCGGCGGGGGGGCGGCACAGATACGCAGTATTTT CASSLRRGGGTDTQYF
few TRBJ2-5 TRBD2 TRBV5-4 16 TGTGCCAGCAGCTTAGGGATAGCGGGAGAAATGGAGACCCAGTACTTC CASSLGIAGEMETQYF
few TRBJ2-7 NA TRBV28 14 TGTGCCAGCAGTTTACTAGGCCACGCCAACGAGCAGTACTTC CASSLLGHANEQYF
NA TRBJ1-1 NA TRBV15 13 TGTGCCACCAGCATCCCCGGGAACACTGAAGCTTTCTTT CATSIPGNTEAFF
few TRBJ1-6 NA TRBV28 15 TGTGCCAGCAGTTTATTAGGCTCCTATAATTCACCCCTCCACTTT CASSLLGSYNSPLHF
NA TRBJ1-1 NA TRBV7-8 15 TGTGCCAGCAGCTCTAGGGGGGCGAGCAACACTGAAGCTTTCTTT CASSSRGASNTEAFF
few TRBJ1-1 NA TRBV9 13 TGTGCCAGCAGCCATCGTAGGAACACTGAAGCTTTCTTT CASSHRRNTEAFF
NA TRBJ2-5 NA TRBV29-1 13 TGCAGCGTTGATCAATCAGGGCAAGAGACCCAGTACTTC CSVDQSGQETQYF
NA TRBJ1-6 NA TRBV7-2 16 TGTGCCAGCAGCCCGAGGGGGTCCAGGGCTAATTCACCCCTCCACTTT CASSPRGSRANSPLHF
NA TRBJ2-5 TRBD2 TRBV7-9 14 TGTGCCAGCAGCTTGGCTAGCGGGGTAGAGACCCAGTACTTC CASSLASGVETQYF
many TRBJ1-3 NA TRBV7-3 14 TGTGCCAGCAGCTCGGGGACGACTGGAAACACCATATATTTT CASSSGTTGNTIYF
few TRBJ2-7 TRBD2 TRBV7-9 16 TGTGCCAGCAGCTTAATGTTAGCGGGCAGCTCCTACGAGCAGTACTTC CASSLMLAGSSYEQYF
few TRBJ2-2 TRBD2 TRBV5-1 16 TGCGCCAGCACCCCTAGCGGGAGGACGAACACCGGGGAGCTGTTTTTT CASTPSGRTNTGELFF
NA TRBJ1-5 NA TRBV6-2/TRBV6-3 16 TGTGCCAGCATGGTTTTGGACAACGGGAGCAATCAGCCCCAGCATTTT CASMVLDNGSNQPQHF
many TRBJ2-3 NA TRBV9 13 TGTGCCAGCAGCGTCCAGGGGGGAGAGACGCAGTATTTT CASSVQGGETQYF
NA TRBJ2-2 TRBD1 TRBV2 14 TGTGCCAGCAGGGGACAGGGAGGCACCGGGGAGCTGTTTTTT CASRGQGGTGELFF
many TRBJ2-1 TRBD2 TRBV12-3/TRBV12-4 13 TGTGCCAGCAGTTCCGGGACTAGCGGGTCTCAGTTCTTC CASSSGTSGSQFF
few TRBJ2-2 NA TRBV11-2 16 TGTGCCAGCAGCTTAGATAGAAACCCCGGCACCGGGGAGCTGTTTTTT CASSLDRNPGTGELFF
many TRBJ2-7 NA TRBV2 12 TGTGCCAGCAGTGAGATAGTGAGGGAGCAGTACTTC CASSEIVREQYF
NA TRBJ2-4 NA TRBV3-1 13 TGTGCCAGCAGCCAAGGTGGCGCGGACATTCAGTACTTC CASSQGGADIQYF
NA TRBJ2-7 NA TRBV4-1 16 TGCGCCAGCAGCCAATTTGCCAGGCCCCCGTCCTACGAGCAGTACTTC CASSQFARPPSYEQYF
few TRBJ1-2 NA TRBV7-2 14 TGTGCCAGCAGCTTAGCAGGAGCTAACTATGGCTACACCTTC CASSLAGANYGYTF